The 3 T cell receptor beta chains presented below share a single source sample, sequenced in a study of T cells after yellow fever vaccination. TCRdb re-analysed the 5' RACE reads in MiXCR, keeping a single row per CDR3 protein. The repertoire includes 300,000 to 400,000 distinct CDR3 sequences, approximately 9% of them detected once, and over 15% sits in the top ten. This sample comprised PBMCs, obtained on the day of the first yellow fever vaccination. These receptors all come from a young man who received the YFV17D yellow fever vaccine.

J is TRBJ2-5 and V is TRBV10-3; tentative D call: TRBD2 (5 bases). V was clipped by 4 bases and J by 5 bases, with 14 bases between them. The CDR3 has 14 amino acids. Germline values: CDR1 ENHRY, CDR2 SYGVKD. The CDR3: CAISAAEDWETQYF. In nucleotides, the CDR3 is TGTGCCATCAGTGCCGCCGAGGACTGGGAGACCCAGTACTTC.

This clonotype was picked up a small number of times. This chain connects TRBV11-2 to TRBJ1-1; D is undetermined. CDR1 and CDR2 (germline): SGHAT, FQNNGV. Trimming pared 5 bases from V and 4 bases from J, leaving 11 bases between. The CDR3 is made up of 13 amino acids. The CDR3 DNA sequence: TGTGCCAGCAGCCGATACCGGGCCACTGAAGCTTTCTTT. Translating gives CASSRYRATEAFF.

This clonotype was recorded a few times. The chain joins TRBV11-2 to TRBJ2-6; D not certain. The CDR3 spans 13 residues. V lost 8 bases and J 1 base, leaving 6 bases between the germline ends. In germline, CDR1 is SGHAT, CDR2 FQNNGV. The CDR3 spells CASVFSGANVLTF. The CDR3 DNA reads as TGTGCCAGCGTGTTTTCTGGGGCCAACGTCCTGACTTTC.